This T cell receptor (beta chain) appears in the sequencing data of a study of response to subunit inactivated influenza vaccine. Trimming stripped 8 bases from V and 7 bases from J, with 17 bases between. CDR1 is MNHNS and CDR2 is SASEGT in the germline V gene. The CDR3 has 13 amino acids. TCRdb ran MiXCR on the RT-PCR reads and lists one entry per CDR3 protein. The sample has approximately 680,000 distinct CDR3 sequences, 15% to 18% seen once. The TCR originated in a man aged 45-60 years who received an inactivated influenza vaccine. The chain uses TRBV6-1 and TRBJ1-2; tentative D call: TRBD1 (6 bases). The source was PBMCs from blood, collected roughly 12 days after vaccination. The CDR3 DNA reads TGTGCCAGCCGAGCTCCAGGGGAGAGTGGCTACACCTTC. The encoded protein is CASRAPGESGYTF.